This TCR beta chain is drawn from a study of shared clonotypes between healthy human individuals. Study details: Each donor's CD8 memory used one plate, CD8 naive two, each CD4 subset three. Findings and caveats of the study: Among donors, the sharing of clonotypes was expected to be influenced by sequencing depth.

Sequencing was performed with immunoSEQ multiplex PCR; in TCRdb, only in-frame clones are kept and a portion is missing. The data contain 950,000 to 1,100,000 clones, around 78% of them singletons. Germline V gene data show CDR1 as MDHEN and CDR2 as SYDVKM. The CDR3 runs to 12 residues. Deletions cut 4 bases from V and 5 bases from J, with 8 bases between. All participating donors were Caucasian adults from Nashville, Tennessee. Both subsets, CD45RA+ naive and CD45RA-negative memory, were split from the CD4+ cells. On this clone itself: Its antigen is undetermined.

The chain links TRBV28 to TRBJ1-2; the D is unclear. The sample taken for sequencing was memory CD4+ T cells from PBMCs. Subset described: CD45RA-negative fraction. This sequence originates from a young man in good health. Some clones in this sample may be carry-over from other donors' samples. The CDR3 region has the DNA TGTGCCAGCAGTTCACAACTATATGGCTACACCTTC. Its translation: CASSSQLYGYTF.